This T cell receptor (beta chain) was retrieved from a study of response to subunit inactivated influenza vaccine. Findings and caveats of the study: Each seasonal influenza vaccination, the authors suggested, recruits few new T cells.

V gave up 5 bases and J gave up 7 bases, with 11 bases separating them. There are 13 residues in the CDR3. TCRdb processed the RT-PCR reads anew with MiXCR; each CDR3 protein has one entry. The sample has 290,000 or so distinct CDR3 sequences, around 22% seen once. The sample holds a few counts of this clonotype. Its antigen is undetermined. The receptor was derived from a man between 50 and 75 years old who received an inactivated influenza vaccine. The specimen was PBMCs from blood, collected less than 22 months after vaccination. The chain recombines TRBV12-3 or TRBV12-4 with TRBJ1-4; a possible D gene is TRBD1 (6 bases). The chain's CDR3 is CASSPQGIEKLFF. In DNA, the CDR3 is TGTGCCAGCAGTCCACAGGGAATTGAAAAACTGTTTTTT.